The 3 T cell receptor beta chains below come from one sample, sequenced in a study of response to subunit inactivated influenza vaccine. TCRdb used MiXCR to reprocess the RT-PCR reads, holding one entry per CDR3 protein. The sample shows 500,000 to 550,000 distinct CDR3 sequences, approximately 24% of them seen only once. These data were also filed under a second study, of T cells expressing NK-cell markers. That study reports: The TCR beta cDNA came from 5'RACE template switching with UMIs.

The specimen was CD4+ T cells sorted from PBMCs, collected about 12 days after vaccination. The receptors come from a man aged 45-65 years who received an inactivated influenza vaccine.

In this sample, this clonotype turned up a few times. V is TRBV7-9 and J is TRBJ2-1; 9 nucleotides align to TRBD1. The CDR3 length is 15 residues. The V gene end was trimmed by 6 bases and the J gene end by 5 bases; junction bases not matched to a gene: 8. CDR1 SEHNR and CDR2 FQNEAQ come from the germline V gene (reference sequence). The CDR3 spells CASSTGTGMHNEQFF. As DNA, the CDR3 is TGTGCCAGCAGTACCGGGACAGGGATGCACAATGAGCAGTTCTTC. Using reference TRBV7-9 and TRBJ2-1 for the parts outside the CDR3, the full variable domain is DTGVSQNPRHKITKRGQNVTFRCDPISEHNRLYWYRQTLGQGPEFLTYFQNEAQLEKSRLLSDRFSAERPKGSFSTLEIQRTEQGDSAMYLCASSTGTGMHNEQFFGPGTRLTVL.

The chain combines TRBV11-2 with TRBJ1-6; D not resolved. The V gene's germline CDR1 is SGHAT and CDR2 FQNNGV. V lost 1 base and J lost 10, with 8 bases in between. The CDR3 sequence is 13 residues long. The CDR3 bases are TGTGCCAGCAGCTTAGGAGCGCAGTCACCCCTCCACTTT. Its protein is CASSLGAQSPLHF.

The chain recombines TRBV9 with TRBJ1-2; D is ambiguous. CDR3 length equals 13 residues. Germline CDR1 reads SGDLS; CDR2 reads YYNGEE. V was clipped by 0 bases and J by 5 bases, with 8 bases between them. The CDR3 nucleotides read TGTGCCAGCAGCGTAGACAGATTTTATGGCTACACCTTC. Translated, it gives CASSVDRFYGYTF.